Shown below are 21 T cell receptor beta chains from a single sample sequenced in a study of T cell responses to AZD1222 COVID-19 vaccine. Here immunoSEQ multiplex PCR was the method, and the copy in TCRdb shows in-frame clones only, minus some. This sample has roughly 250,000 clones, with approximately 93% found just once. The material sequenced was peripheral blood, taken on day 0 of AZD1222 vaccination. These receptors were collected from an adult in good health.

The chain links TRBV5-4 to TRBJ2-2; D may be TRBD2 (6 bases). The CDR3 consists of 15 residues. Trimming removed 4 bases from V and 1 base from J, with 11 bases in between. Germline-derived CDR1 and CDR2 are SGHNT and YYREEE (reference sequence). For the CDR3, the DNA is TGTGCCAGCAGCGTTCCGGGACTGAACACCGGGGAGCTGTTTTTT. Its protein product is CASSVPGLNTGELFF.

The chain recombines TRBV10-1 with TRBJ2-7; no definite D call. From germline, CDR1 is WNHNN and CDR2 SYGVQD (reference sequence). CDR3 length equals 12 residues. The V and J ends lost 10 bases and 4 bases respectively, with 14 bases between them. The CDR3 DNA follows: TGCGCCACCGATGCGACCTTTTACGAGCAGTACTTC. Translation: CATDATFYEQYF.

This clone has only one observation. The J gene is TRBJ2-7, the V gene TRBV27; 7 nucleotides agree with TRBD2. From germline, CDR1 is MNHEY and CDR2 SMNVEV (reference sequence). The CDR3 contains 17 residues. V lost 6 bases and J lost 5; bases outside the gene matches: 19. In DNA, the CDR3 is TGTGCCAGCAGAAGACTAGCCCACTCATATGGCTCGGACGAGCAGTACTTC. Protein: CASRRLAHSYGSDEQYF.

This chain uses TRBV18 with TRBJ2-7; TRBD1 or TRBD2 may be the D gene (5 bases each). Trimming stripped 0 bases from V and 4 bases from J, with 10 bases between. In germline, CDR1 is KGHSH, CDR2 LQKENI. The length of the CDR3 is 14 residues. CDR3 nucleotides: TGTGCCAGCTCACCACCGATGGGGGTTTACGAGCAGTACTTC. This sequence encodes CASSPPMGVYEQYF.

This clone was found once. V gene TRBV6-1 combines with J gene TRBJ2-4; D not resolved. Between the trimmed V and J ends, which lost 0 bases and 0 bases, there was a span of 9 bases. Germline CDR1 MNHNS, CDR2 SASEGT. CDR3 length: 16 amino acids. For the CDR3, the DNA is TGTGCCAGCAGTGAAGCTTGGGTGGGAGCCAAAAACATTCAGTACTTC. Protein: CASSEAWVGAKNIQYF.

This chain links TRBV5-1 with TRBJ2-7, with 7 bases fitting TRBD1. In germline, CDR1 is SGHRS, CDR2 YFSETQ. Trimming took 4 bases from V and 6 from J; bases not matched to a gene: 10. This CDR3 has 14 amino acids. The CDR3 loop reads CASSLRQGSGEQYF. The CDR3 nucleotides are TGCGCCAGCAGCCTACGACAGGGCTCGGGCGAGCAGTACTTC.

This chain joins TRBV28 and TRBJ1-1; D not certain. Germline V gene sequence: CDR1 MDHEN, CDR2 SYDVKM. This CDR3 spans 11 amino acids. Trimming stripped 4 bases from V and 8 bases from J, with 8 bases between. For the CDR3, the DNA is TGTGCCAGCAGTTCTCGGGGAGAAGCTTTCTTT. It codes for CASSSRGEAFF.

The rearrangement links TRBV5-1 to TRBJ1-1, with D tentatively TRBD1 (5 bases). In germline, CDR1 is SGHRS, CDR2 YFSETQ. The CDR3 length is 15 residues. V lost 0 bases, J lost 1 base, and 10 bases lay in between. CDR3 in amino acids: CASSLGQGGNTEAFF. The CDR3 coding sequence is TGCGCCAGCAGCTTGGGGCAGGGAGGGAACACTGAAGCTTTCTTT.

The J gene is TRBJ1-4, the V gene TRBV21-1. TRBV21-1 is noted as a pseudogene. This CDR3 contains 15 residues. The DNA for the CDR3 is TGTGCCAGCAGCAAAGTCTCGGAGGGGAGTGAAAAACTGTTTTTT. This sequence encodes CASSKVSEGSEKLFF.

The V gene is TRBV24-1, the J gene TRBJ2-2; either TRBD1 or TRBD2 may fit D (5 bases each). V gave up 2 bases and J gave up 7 bases, with 19 bases separating them. The CDR3 loop spans 17 amino acids. Germline assignment: CDR1 KGHDR and CDR2 SFDVKD. CDR3 in DNA: TGTGCCACCAGTGATTGGGGGACCCACGGTGGGTACGGGGAGCTGTTTTTT. Protein sequence: CATSDWGTHGGYGELFF.

The gene calls are TRBV24-1 and TRBJ2-7; D is possibly TRBD1 (6 bases). Germline V gives CDR1 KGHDR, CDR2 SFDVKD. The CDR3 runs 12 residues. The germline V and J ends were trimmed by 6 bases and 7 bases, with 12 bases remaining between them. The CDR3 DNA reads as TGTGCCACCAGTACCGGGACAAGGGAGCAGTACTTC. Translating it yields CATSTGTREQYF.

The rearrangement joins TRBV12-3 or TRBV12-4 to TRBJ2-7; D gene uncertain. Between the trimmed V and J ends, which lost 10 bases and 0 bases, there was a span of 10 bases. The CDR3 sequence is 12 residues long. Here the CDR3 reads CATSLSSYEQYF. In DNA form, the CDR3 reads TGTGCCACCTCGTTAAGCTCCTACGAGCAGTACTTC.

The chain is built from TRBV27 and TRBJ1-5, with D perhaps TRBD1 (6 bases). CDR1 and CDR2 (germline): MNHEY, SMNVEV (reference sequence). This CDR3 has 12 amino acids. Trimming took 6 bases from V and 6 from J, leaving 9 bases between them. CDR3 in amino acids: CASRTGFQPQHF. The CDR3 DNA sequence: TGTGCCAGCAGGACAGGTTTTCAGCCCCAGCATTTT.

The genes are TRBV27 and TRBJ1-4; TRBD1 aligns across 9 bases. Germline trimming cut 5 bases from V and 8 bases from J; bases unmatched to any gene: 9. Germline values: CDR1 MNHEY, CDR2 SMNVEV (reference sequence). The CDR3 length is 15 residues. Written as DNA, the CDR3 is TGTGCCAGCAGTACAGCACAGGGGGCTTGGGAAAAACTGTTTTTT. Translated, it gives CASSTAQGAWEKLFF.

The chain is built from TRBV4-1 and TRBJ1-6; 10 bases map to TRBD1. The CDR3 sequence is 19 residues long. The germline gives CDR1 MGHRA, CDR2 YSYEKL. V trimming: 2 bases; J trimming: 2 bases; junction bases outside the gene matches: 9. The CDR3 sequence is CASSQFRQGAGTYNSPLHF. In DNA form, the CDR3 reads TGCGCCAGCAGCCAATTCCGACAGGGGGCAGGGACCTATAATTCACCCCTCCACTTT.

The genes are TRBV5-1 and TRBJ1-4, with D tentatively TRBD1 (5 bases). V lost 0 bases, J lost 4 bases, and 10 bases lay in between. Germline lookup yields CDR1 SGHRS and CDR2 YFSETQ. The length of the CDR3 is 15 residues. The CDR3 sequence is CASSLARVGNEKLFF. Here the CDR3 DNA reads TGCGCCAGCAGCTTGGCCAGGGTGGGTAATGAAAAACTGTTTTTT.

The gene calls are TRBV11-2 and TRBJ1-2, with D unresolved. CDR3 size: 13 residues. Trimming shortened V by 2 bases and J by 6 bases, and 10 bases separated the two germline ends. Germline CDR1 is SGHAT and CDR2 is FQNNGV. The CDR3, as DNA: TGTGCCAGCAGCTTATCTCCCGGCGATGGCTACACCTTC. This encodes CASSLSPGDGYTF.

The chain has TRBV5-1 and TRBJ1-5, with D unresolved. V lost 0 bases to trimming and J lost 3 bases, with 7 bases between them. Germline CDR1 and CDR2: SGHRS and YFSETQ. This CDR3 has 14 amino acids. CDR3 nucleotide sequence: TGCGCCAGCAGCTTGGGACAACCCAATCAGCCCCAGCATTTT. Translation: CASSLGQPNQPQHF.

The chain joins TRBV5-3 to TRBJ2-5, with 8 bases lining up with TRBD1. TRBV5-3 has ORF status, its function being uncertain. V gave up 5 bases and J gave up 5 bases; unmatched junction bases: 11. The CDR3 covers 15 residues. The CDR3 loop is CARSSGQGALETQYF. The CDR3 DNA sequence: TGTGCCAGAAGTAGTGGGCAGGGGGCGCTTGAGACCCAGTACTTC.

V is TRBV24-1 and J is TRBJ2-7, with 7 bases matching TRBD1. The CDR3 has 15 amino acids. CDR1 is KGHDR, CDR2 SFDVKD, per germline. The V and J ends lost 2 bases and 4 bases, in that order; junction bases with no gene match: 7. The CDR3 loop reads CATSDSGGQSYEQYF. For the CDR3, the DNA is TGTGCCACCAGTGATTCAGGGGGACAGTCATACGAGCAGTACTTC.

V gene TRBV6-5 combines with J gene TRBJ2-6; D assignment may be TRBD1 or TRBD2 (5 bases each). V lost 7 bases and J lost 2, with 12 bases in between. This CDR3 contains 15 residues. The V gene's germline CDR1 is MNHEY and CDR2 SVGAGI. The CDR3 is CASTQRGAGANVLTF. In DNA form, the CDR3 reads TGTGCCAGCACCCAAAGAGGGGCTGGGGCCAACGTCCTGACTTTC.